This T cell receptor (beta chain) was documented in a study of blood T cells in healthy people across ages. The use of a sample-barcoded 5' primer and a J-beta primer mix characterized a second PCR of roughly 6 to 12 cycles. TCRdb analysed the 5' RACE reads with MiXCR anew, one entry per CDR3 protein. The sample carries fewer than 600,000 distinct CDR3 sequences, roughly a quarter recorded once. Germline lookup yields CDR1 SGHRS and CDR2 YFSETQ. CDR3 length: 16 amino acids. The ends were cut back, 4 bases at V and 0 bases at J, with 14 bases in the middle. Drawing of peripheral blood yielded about 9.6 milliliters from each donor. At least 6 million PBMCs were isolated per sample. This clonotype was detected a few times. This same sample was also taken into another study, of T cells of mothers and their children. Per that paper: Reads obtained per mother exceeded 9.5 million TCR beta CDR3 reads, with about 3 million obtained per child.

This sequence joins TRBV5-1 and TRBJ2-1; perhaps TRBD2 as D (8 bases). This receptor was taken from a boy aged 2-15 years in good health. Input material: blood. DNA of the CDR3: TGCGCCAGCAGCATTAGCGGGGACAGCTCCTACAATGAGCAGTTCTTC. This encodes CASSISGDSSYNEQFF.